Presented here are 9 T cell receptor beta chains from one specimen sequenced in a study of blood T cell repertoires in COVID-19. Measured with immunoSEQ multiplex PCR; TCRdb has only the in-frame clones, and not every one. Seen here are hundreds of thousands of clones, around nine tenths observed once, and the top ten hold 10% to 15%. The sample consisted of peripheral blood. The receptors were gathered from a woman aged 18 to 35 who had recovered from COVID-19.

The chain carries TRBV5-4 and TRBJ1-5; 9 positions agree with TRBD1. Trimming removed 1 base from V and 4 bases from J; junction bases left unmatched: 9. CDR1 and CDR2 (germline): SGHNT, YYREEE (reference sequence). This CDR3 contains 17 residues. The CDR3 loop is CASSLWVGQGLNQPQHF. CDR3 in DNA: TGTGCCAGCAGCTTGTGGGTGGGACAGGGATTGAATCAGCCCCAGCATTTT. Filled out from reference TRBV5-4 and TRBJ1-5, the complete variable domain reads ETGVTQSPTHLIKTRGQQVTLRCSSQSGHNTVSWYQQALGQGPQFIFQYYREEENGRGNFPPRFSGLQFPNYSSELNVNALELDDSALYLCASSLWVGQGLNQPQHFGDGTRLSIL.

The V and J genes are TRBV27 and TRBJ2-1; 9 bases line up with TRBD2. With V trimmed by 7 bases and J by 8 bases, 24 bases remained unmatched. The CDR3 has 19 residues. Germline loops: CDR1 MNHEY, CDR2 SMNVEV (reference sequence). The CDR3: CASTLRSSGRSLSRYEQFF. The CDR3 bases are TGTGCCAGCACCCTACGGAGTAGCGGGAGAAGTTTGTCCAGGTATGAGCAGTTCTTC.

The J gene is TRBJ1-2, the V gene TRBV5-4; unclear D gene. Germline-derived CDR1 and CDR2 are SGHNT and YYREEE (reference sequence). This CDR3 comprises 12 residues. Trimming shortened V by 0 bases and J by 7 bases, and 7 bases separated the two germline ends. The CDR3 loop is CASSLEEGGYTF. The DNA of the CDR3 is TGTGCCAGCAGCTTGGAAGAGGGTGGCTACACCTTC.

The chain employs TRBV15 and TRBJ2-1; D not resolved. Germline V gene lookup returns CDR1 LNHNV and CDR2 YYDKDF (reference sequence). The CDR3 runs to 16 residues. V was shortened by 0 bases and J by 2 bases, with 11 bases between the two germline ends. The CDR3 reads CATSRDRGGAYNEQFF. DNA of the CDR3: TGTGCCACCAGCAGAGATCGCGGCGGAGCCTACAATGAGCAGTTCTTC.

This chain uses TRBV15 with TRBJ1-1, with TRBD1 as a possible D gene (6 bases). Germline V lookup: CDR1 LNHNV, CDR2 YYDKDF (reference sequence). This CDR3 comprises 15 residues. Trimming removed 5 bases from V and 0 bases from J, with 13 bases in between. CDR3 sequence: CATSGRQVMNTEAFF. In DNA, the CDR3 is TGTGCCACCAGCGGACGACAGGTAATGAACACTGAAGCTTTCTTT. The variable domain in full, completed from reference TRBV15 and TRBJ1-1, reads DAMVIQNPRYQVTQFGKPVTLSCSQTLNHNVMYWYQQKSSQAPKLLFHYYDKDFNNEADTPDNFQSRRPNTSFCFLDIRSPGLGDTAMYLCATSGRQVMNTEAFFGQGTRLTVV.

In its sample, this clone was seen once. The CDR3: CASTIPGTFNQPQHF. The DNA for the CDR3 is TGTGCCAGCACCATCCCCGGGACATTCAATCAGCCCCAGCATTTT. The chain uses TRBV19 and TRBJ1-5, with TRBD1 as a possible D gene (6 bases). This CDR3 has 15 residues. The germline gives CDR1 LNHDA, CDR2 SQIVND (reference sequence). The V gene lost 9 bases and the J gene lost 3 bases, with 18 bases spanning the gap.

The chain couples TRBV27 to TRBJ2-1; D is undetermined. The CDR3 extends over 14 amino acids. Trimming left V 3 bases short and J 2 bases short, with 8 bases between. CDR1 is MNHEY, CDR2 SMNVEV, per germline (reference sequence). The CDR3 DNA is TGTGCCAGCAGTTTCGTACTTCCCTACAATGAGCAGTTCTTC. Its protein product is CASSFVLPYNEQFF.

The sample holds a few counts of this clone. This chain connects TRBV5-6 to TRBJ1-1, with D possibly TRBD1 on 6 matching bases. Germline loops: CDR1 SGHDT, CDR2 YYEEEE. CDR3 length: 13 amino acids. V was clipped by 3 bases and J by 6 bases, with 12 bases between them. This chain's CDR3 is CASSWRTAPEAFF. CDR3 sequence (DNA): TGTGCCAGCAGCTGGAGGACAGCTCCTGAAGCTTTCTTT.

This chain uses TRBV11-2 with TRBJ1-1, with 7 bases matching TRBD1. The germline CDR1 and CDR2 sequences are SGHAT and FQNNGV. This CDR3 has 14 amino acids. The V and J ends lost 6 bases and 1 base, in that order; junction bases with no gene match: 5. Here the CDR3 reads CASSRGQSNTEAFF. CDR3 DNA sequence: TGTGCCAGCAGTAGGGGACAGTCGAACACTGAAGCTTTCTTT.